The clone carrying this TCR beta chain was found a few times. The antigen remains undetermined. This sample is drawn from a study of response to subunit inactivated influenza vaccine. Overall study results and limits: Every seasonal influenza vaccination brings in few new T cells, the authors suggested.

Each CDR3 protein is one row after TCRdb ran MiXCR on the RT-PCR reads. The data show approximately 500,000 distinct CDR3 sequences, about 14% seen once. This CDR3 is 12 amino acids long. Germline V gene data show CDR1 as LGHDT and CDR2 as YNNKEL (reference sequence). Deletions cut 6 bases from V and 3 bases from J, with 8 bases between. The TCR sequence derives from a man aged 45-60 years who received an inactivated influenza vaccine. The sample here was PBMCs from blood, taken roughly 13 days after vaccination. This chain uses TRBV3-1 with TRBJ1-1; a possible D gene is TRBD1 (5 bases). In nucleotides, the CDR3 is TGTGCCAGCAGACGGGGGGACACTGAAGCTTTCTTT. Its translation is CASRRGDTEAFF.